The sequence of this T cell receptor beta chain was determined in a study of shared clonotypes between healthy human individuals. In the authors' methods: Quality scores were absent from the junction-only immunoSEQ sequences, so filtering differed. Assay used: immunoSEQ multiplex PCR; TCRdb lists only in-frame clones, some missing. D and trimming were read from the DNA, whereas the V and J calls and clone size are those reported in that table. The sample comprises roughly 660,000 clones, 80% to 95% of which are singletons, and about 34% rests with the top ten. CDR3 length equals 17 residues. Trimming took 1 base from V and 4 from J; bases not matched to a gene: 7. CDR1 and CDR2 from the germline V gene are SGHVS and FNYEAQ. Study-wide points: Non-shared clonotypes displayed generation probabilities falling below those of clonotypes present in all four donors.

Comments on this clone: The target antigen is unknown.

The V gene is TRBV7-6, the J gene TRBJ2-2; 9 bases fit TRBD2. The source is a man aged 18-30 years in good health. Some clones in this sample may be carry-over from other donors' samples. Sequenced input: memory CD8+ T cells from PBMCs. Subset described: CD45RO+ cells pooled with CCR7-negative TemRA cells. Here the CDR3 reads CASSLGRSGRITGELFF. The CDR3 DNA reads as TGTGCCAGCAGCTTAGGGCGGAGCGGGAGGATCACCGGGGAGCTGTTTTTT.